A single sample is the source of the 29 T cell receptor beta chains below, sequenced in a study of naive CD8 T cells in extremely preterm neonates. Study-wide results and limits: Preterm CDR3s were shorter than older groups', with fewer N additions and less trimming.

Samples were taken at extremely preterm deliveries at roughly 22-28 weeks of gestation. Sequenced by immunoSEQ multiplex PCR; TCRdb stores in-frame clones only, minus some. The table includes tens of thousands of clones, 70% to 90% detected once. These receptors are not linked to any known antigen. Input material: naive CD8+ T cells from cord blood. The receptors here all came from a boy who was born preterm.

V gene TRBV10-1 combines with J gene TRBJ2-7; no clear D. V shed 5 bases and J shed 4 bases, with 12 bases lying between them. The CDR3 is 13 amino acids. Germline CDR1 WNHNN, CDR2 SYGVQD (reference sequence). In DNA form, the CDR3 reads TGCGCCAGCAGTCGGACCCAGGAATACGAGCAGTACTTC. Amino acids: CASSRTQEYEQYF.

The V call is TRBV7-9, the J call TRBJ1-1, with 8 positions matching TRBD1. Germline values: CDR1 SEHNR, CDR2 FQNEAQ (reference sequence). The trim removed 8 bases at V and 2 bases at J, leaving 10 bases unmatched. The CDR3 covers 15 residues. CDR3 protein: CASGPNSGGNTEAFF. In DNA form, the CDR3 reads TGTGCCAGCGGCCCGAACTCAGGGGGCAACACTGAAGCTTTCTTT.

The rearrangement joins TRBV4-3 to TRBJ2-2; D unclear. This CDR3 comprises 12 residues. CDR1 and CDR2 from the germline V gene are LGHNA and YSLEER. Between the trimmed V and J ends, which lost 2 bases and 6 bases, there was a span of 4 bases. Written as DNA, the CDR3 is TGCGCCAGCAGCCAAATAGCCGGGGAGCTGTTTTTT. Residues: CASSQIAGELFF.

The V and J genes are TRBV25-1 and TRBJ2-1, with a weak D call TRBD2 (6 bases). The CDR3 totals 15 residues. The germline CDR1 and CDR2 sequences are MGHDK and SYGVNS. Deletions cut 1 base from V and 5 bases from J, with 12 bases between. The CDR3 coding sequence is TGTGCCAGCAGTGAATTCGGGGGAACCCACAATGAGCAGTTCTTC. Its protein is CASSEFGGTHNEQFF.

This chain links TRBV20-1 with TRBJ1-2; no clear D. Trimming removed 5 bases at V and 5 bases at J, with 3 bases between. Germline CDR1 DFQATT, CDR2 SNEGSKA (reference sequence). The length of the CDR3 is 9 residues. The CDR3 DNA reads as TGCAGTGCTGGATATGGCTACACCTTC. This codes for CSAGYGYTF.

V gene TRBV4-1 combines with J gene TRBJ2-1; 9 nucleotides align to TRBD2. The germline gives CDR1 MGHRA, CDR2 YSYEKL. The CDR3 runs to 14 residues. V lost 3 bases, J lost 3 bases, and 0 bases stayed unmatched. CDR3 DNA: TGCGCCAGCAGCCAGCGGGGGGGCTACAATGAGCAGTTCTTC. It translates to CASSQRGGYNEQFF.

This clone was seen once. The chain recombines TRBV6-5 with TRBJ2-7, with 7 bases lining up with TRBD1. The V and J ends lost 6 bases and 1 base, in that order; junction bases with no gene match: 6. Germline loops: CDR1 MNHEY, CDR2 SVGAGI. The CDR3 length is 14 residues. This chain's CDR3 is CASRPTGASYEQYF. CDR3 DNA sequence: TGTGCCAGCAGGCCCACAGGGGCATCCTACGAGCAGTACTTC.

CDR3 sequence reads: CASSLRLAGLHTQYF. CDR3 nucleotides: TGTGCCAGCAGCCTACGACTAGCGGGGCTGCATACGCAGTATTTT. The chain uses TRBV13 and TRBJ2-3; 11 bases are a match to TRBD2. Losses at the gene ends were 5 bases for V and 7 bases for J; bases not matched to a gene: 8. Per the germline V gene, CDR1 is PRHDT and CDR2 is FYEKMQ (reference sequence). This CDR3 has 15 amino acids.

Note on this clone: Other DNA sequences from this sample encode an identical CDR3 as well. The CDR3 bases are TGTGCCAGCAGCGTAGGAGGCACAGATACGCAGTATTTT. It codes for CASSVGGTDTQYF. V and J are TRBV9 and TRBJ2-3, with D unresolved. The CDR3 sequence is 13 residues long. Looked up from germline, CDR1 is SGDLS and CDR2 is YYNGEE. The ends were cut back, 0 bases at V and 1 base at J, with 3 bases in the middle.

V is TRBV25-1 and J is TRBJ2-7, with a possible D match to TRBD2 (6 bases). The V and J ends lost 1 base and 0 bases respectively, with 13 bases between them. Germline values: CDR1 MGHDK, CDR2 SYGVNS. The CDR3 is made up of 16 amino acids. In nucleotides, the CDR3 is TGTGCCAGCAGTGAATTTGGGGGACTTCGCTCCTACGAGCAGTACTTC. Its translation is CASSEFGGLRSYEQYF.

The CDR3 protein is CASSLLAGELFF. For the CDR3, the DNA is TGTGCCAGCAGTTTACTAGCCGGGGAGCTGTTTTTT. V usage is TRBV27 and J usage is TRBJ2-2; D gene unclear. CDR1 and CDR2 (germline): MNHEY, SMNVEV (reference sequence). V was shortened by 2 bases and J by 6 bases, with 4 bases between the two germline ends. The CDR3 sequence is 12 residues long.

This clone showed up just once. This chain joins TRBV5-5 and TRBJ1-4, with D perhaps matching TRBD1 (6 bases). The CDR3 consists of 13 residues. V gave up 1 base and J gave up 7 bases, with 8 bases separating them. Germline-derived CDR1 and CDR2 are SGHKS and YYEKEE (reference sequence). CDR3 sequence reads: CASSLLDSEKLFF. The CDR3 DNA reads as TGTGCCAGCAGCTTGCTGGACAGTGAAAAACTGTTTTTT.

Note on this clone: At one of its ends the junction is not consistent with the germline gene, which may arise from a read error. The gene calls are TRBV4-1 and TRBJ2-5, with 9 bases fitting TRBD1. Looked up from germline, CDR1 is MGHRA and CDR2 is YSYEKL. This CDR3 has 15 amino acids. This CDR3 is CASSHPGQGIREQYF. The CDR3 nucleotides read TGCGCCAGTAGCCACCCGGGACAGGGTATACGGGAGCAGTACTTC.

CDR3 residues: CASSEPGLYDNEQFF. The CDR3 nucleotides are TGTGCCAGCAGTGAGCCGGGACTCTACGACAATGAGCAGTTCTTC. This rearrangement joins TRBV25-1 to TRBJ2-1; TRBD2 might be the D (6 bases). Trimming removed 3 bases at V and 5 bases at J, with 14 bases between. CDR3 length equals 15 residues. Germline lookup yields CDR1 MGHDK and CDR2 SYGVNS.

The genes are TRBV11-3 and TRBJ2-6, with D unresolved. The CDR3 has 13 amino acids. The germline gives CDR1 SGHNT, CDR2 YENEEA. Deletions cut 5 bases from V and 5 bases from J, with 7 bases between. CDR3 DNA: TGTGCCAGCAGCCGACACTGGGCCAACGTCCTGACTTTC. Residues: CASSRHWANVLTF.

The chain links TRBV27 to TRBJ2-7; 15 nucleotides line up with TRBD2. The CDR3 runs 15 residues. The trim removed 4 bases at V and 4 bases at J, leaving 2 bases unmatched. Germline CDR1 and CDR2: MNHEY and SMNVEV (reference sequence). The CDR3: CASSWTSGGVYEQYF. The CDR3, as DNA: TGTGCCAGCAGTTGGACTAGCGGGGGGGTGTACGAGCAGTACTTC.

This sequence joins TRBV9 and TRBJ2-7, with D unresolved. The germline V and J ends were trimmed by 0 bases and 2 bases, with 6 bases remaining between them. There are 13 residues in the CDR3. Germline CDR1 is SGDLS and CDR2 is YYNGEE. The CDR3 bases are TGTGCCAGCAGCGTAGACAATACCTACGAGCAGTACTTC. Its protein is CASSVDNTYEQYF. Variable domain in full (rest from reference TRBV9 and TRBJ2-7): DSGVTQTPKHLITATGQRVTLRCSPRSGDLSVYWYQQSLDQGLQFLIQYYNGEERAKGNILERFSAQQFPDLHSELNLSSLELGDSALYFCASSVDNTYEQYFGPGTRLTVT.

This chain joins TRBV5-6 and TRBJ2-2, with 8 bases lining up with TRBD1. V dropped 4 bases and J dropped 6; count of bases not matched to a gene: 11. Per the germline V gene, CDR1 is SGHDT and CDR2 is YYEEEE. This CDR3 has 16 residues. This CDR3 reads CASSPMGDRWAGELFF. As DNA, the CDR3 is TGTGCCAGCAGCCCGATGGGGGACAGGTGGGCCGGGGAGCTGTTTTTT.

The DNA of the CDR3 is TGTGCCAGCAGTTTACAGGTTAATTCACCCCTCCACTTT. Protein sequence: CASSLQVNSPLHF. This chain connects TRBV27 to TRBJ1-6; D unclear. The CDR3 runs 13 residues. V was cut by 2 bases and J by 6 bases, with 5 bases left in between. The germline V gene has CDR1 MNHEY and CDR2 SMNVEV (reference sequence).

This clone was observed once. Within the sample, other DNA sequences also encode this same CDR3. This chain links TRBV4-1 with TRBJ1-1; no clear D gene. The ends were cut back, 3 bases at V and 1 base at J, with 3 bases in the middle. CDR3 length: 12 amino acids. CDR1 MGHRA and CDR2 YSYEKL come from the germline V gene. This CDR3 reads CASSQGNTEAFF. The CDR3, as DNA: TGCGCCAGCAGCCAGGGGAACACTGAAGCTTTCTTT.

The genes are TRBV19 and TRBJ2-7; D is ambiguous. The CDR3 is 13 amino acids. Germline lookup yields CDR1 LNHDA and CDR2 SQIVND (reference sequence). V lost 2 bases to trimming and J lost 3 bases, with 8 bases between them. The CDR3 protein is CASSIQSDYEQYF. CDR3 coding DNA: TGTGCCAGTAGTATACAGTCCGACTACGAGCAGTACTTC.

This clone has only a few counts. Other DNA sequences from this sample encode an identical CDR3 as well. The chain employs TRBV4-1 and TRBJ2-7; tentative D call: TRBD1 (6 bases). The germline CDR1 and CDR2 sequences are MGHRA and YSYEKL. V lost 0 bases and J 0 bases, leaving 6 bases between the germline ends. The CDR3 spans 14 residues. The CDR3 loop is CASSQDRGSYEQYF. In DNA, the CDR3 is TGCGCCAGCAGCCAAGACAGGGGCTCCTACGAGCAGTACTTC.

The V gene is TRBV9, the J gene TRBJ2-3, with D perhaps TRBD2 (6 bases). The CDR3 runs to 14 residues. V lost 3 bases and J 3 bases, leaving 11 bases between the germline ends. Per the germline V gene, CDR1 is SGDLS and CDR2 is YYNGEE. The CDR3, as DNA: TGTGCCAGCAGCGCCGGGACTCGGACAGATACGCAGTATTTT. Amino acid sequence: CASSAGTRTDTQYF.

The chain joins TRBV11-2 to TRBJ2-1; 8 positions match TRBD1. The CDR3 consists of 14 residues. Germline V CDR1 and CDR2: SGHAT, FQNNGV. V gave up 4 bases and J gave up 1 base; unmatched junction bases: 0. CDR3 nucleotide sequence: TGTGCCAGCAGCTGGACAGGGTCCTACAATGAGCAGTTCTTC. Amino acid sequence: CASSWTGSYNEQFF.

J is TRBJ2-7 and V is TRBV7-3; 9 nucleotides match TRBD1. The J segment lost 4 bases and the V segment lost 4 bases, leaving 2 bases of the junction unmatched. The CDR3 contains 13 residues. Germline V gives CDR1 SGHTA, CDR2 FQGTGA. The CDR3 DNA is TGTGCCAGCAGCTCCGGGACAGGGTACGAGCAGTACTTC. Protein sequence: CASSSGTGYEQYF.

The V and J genes are TRBV7-9 and TRBJ2-7; D might be TRBD1 (5 bases). CDR3 length: 14 amino acids. V was pared by 1 base and J by 1 base, with 8 bases between. Germline V CDR1 and CDR2: SEHNR, FQNEAQ (reference sequence). This CDR3 reads CASSLGGASYEQYF. The CDR3 bases are TGTGCCAGCAGCTTAGGGGGCGCGTCCTACGAGCAGTACTTC.

This chain links TRBV6-4 with TRBJ2-5, with a possible D match to TRBD2 (6 bases). This CDR3 comprises 15 residues. Germline lookup yields CDR1 MRHNA and CDR2 SNTAGT. With 9 bases removed from V and 2 bases from J, the gap between germline ends came to 19 bases. The DNA for the CDR3 is TGTGCCAGTAGGGCGGTAGCGGACCTACAAGAGACCCAGTACTTC. Protein sequence: CASRAVADLQETQYF.

This clone was seen only once. This sequence joins TRBV12-5 and TRBJ2-5; perhaps TRBD1 as D (5 bases). The CDR3 sequence is 13 residues long. Germline V lookup: CDR1 LGHNT, CDR2 FRNRAP. Trimming cost V 1 base and J 3 bases, with 6 bases left between them. CDR3 loop: CASGLDRKETQYF. The CDR3 coding sequence is TGTGCTAGTGGTTTGGACAGGAAAGAGACCCAGTACTTC.

Turning to this clone: As the CDR3 is not closed by the conserved phenylalanine or tryptophan, this likely results from a read error. The CDR3 here is CASSLEQGYEQYL. CDR3 coding DNA: TGTGCCAGCAGCTTAGAACAGGGCTACGAGCAGTACCTC. The V gene is TRBV7-9, the J gene TRBJ2-7, with D tentatively TRBD1 (6 bases). The germline CDR1 and CDR2 sequences are SEHNR and FQNEAQ (reference sequence). V lost 1 base and J 3 bases, leaving 7 bases between the germline ends. This CDR3 has 13 amino acids.